This T cell receptor (beta chain) is drawn from a study of shared clonotypes between healthy human individuals. Broader study findings: Larger richness was generally estimated for naive than memory subsets. Researchers sampled blood only, noting tissue repertoires likely differ.

The V end was cut by 1 base, the J end by 3 bases, with 7 bases between. Germline assignment: CDR1 LGHNA and CDR2 YSLEER. The CDR3 consists of 13 residues. Naive CD45RA+ and memory CD45RA-negative subsets were split from CD4+ cells. The authors distributed each subset's genomic DNA evenly over several immunoSEQ plates. Here immunoSEQ multiplex PCR was the method, and the copy in TCRdb shows in-frame clones only, minus some. Counted here are fewer than 1.6 million clones, approximately 98.5% occurring once; the ten biggest clones make up approximately 0.38%. As to this clone: What it recognizes is unknown.

Material for sequencing was naive CD4+ T cells sorted from blood. The subset here: CD45RA+ positively selected. The chain joins TRBV4-3 to TRBJ2-7; D may match TRBD1 or TRBD2 (5 bases each). The origin of this receptor is a man younger than 45 in good health. This chain's CDR3 is CASSQGDGYEQYF. CDR3 coding DNA: TGCGCCAGCAGCCAAGGGGACGGCTACGAGCAGTACTTC.